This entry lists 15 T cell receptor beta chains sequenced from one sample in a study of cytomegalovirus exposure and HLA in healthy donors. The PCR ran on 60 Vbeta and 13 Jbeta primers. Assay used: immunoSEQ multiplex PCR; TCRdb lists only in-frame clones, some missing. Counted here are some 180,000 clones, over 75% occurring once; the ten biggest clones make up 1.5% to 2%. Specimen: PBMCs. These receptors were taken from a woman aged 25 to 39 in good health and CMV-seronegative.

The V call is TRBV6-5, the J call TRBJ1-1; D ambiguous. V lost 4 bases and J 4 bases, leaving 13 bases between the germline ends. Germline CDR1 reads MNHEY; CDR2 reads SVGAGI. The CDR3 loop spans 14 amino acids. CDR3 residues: CASSLTRAGTEAFF. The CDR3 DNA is TGTGCCAGCAGTTTAACCAGAGCGGGCACTGAAGCTTTCTTT.

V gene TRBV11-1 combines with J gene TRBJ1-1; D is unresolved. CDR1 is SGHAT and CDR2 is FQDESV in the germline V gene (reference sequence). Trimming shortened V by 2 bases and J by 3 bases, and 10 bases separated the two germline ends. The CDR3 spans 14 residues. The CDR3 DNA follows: TGTGCCAGCAGCTTAAGACTAGATTACACTGAAGCTTTCTTT. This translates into CASSLRLDYTEAFF.

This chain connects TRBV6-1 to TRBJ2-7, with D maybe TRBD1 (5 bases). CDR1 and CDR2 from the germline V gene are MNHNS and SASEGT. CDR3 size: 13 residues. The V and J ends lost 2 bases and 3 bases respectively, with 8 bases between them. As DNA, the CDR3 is TGTGCCAGCAGTGAACGACAGTTCTACGAGCAGTACTTC. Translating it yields CASSERQFYEQYF.

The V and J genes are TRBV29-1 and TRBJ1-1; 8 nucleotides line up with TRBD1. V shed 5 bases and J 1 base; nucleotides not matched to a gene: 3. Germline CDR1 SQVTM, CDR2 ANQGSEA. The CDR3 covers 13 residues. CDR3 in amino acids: CSVHRGWNTEAFF. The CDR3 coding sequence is TGCAGCGTTCACAGGGGGTGGAACACTGAAGCTTTCTTT.

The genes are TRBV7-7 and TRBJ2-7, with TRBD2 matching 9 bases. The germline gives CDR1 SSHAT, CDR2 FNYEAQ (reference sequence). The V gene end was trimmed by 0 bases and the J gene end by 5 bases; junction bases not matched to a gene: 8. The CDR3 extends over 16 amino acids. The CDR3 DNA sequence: TGTGCCAGCAGCTTAGCGGCGGGGGGGCCTCTCCACGAGCAGTACTTC. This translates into CASSLAAGGPLHEQYF. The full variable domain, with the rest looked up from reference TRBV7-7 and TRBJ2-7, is GAGVSQSPRYKVTKRGQDVTLRCDPISSHATLYWYQQALGQGPEFLTYFNYEAQPDKSGLPSDRFSAERPEGSISTLTIQRTEQRDSAMYRCASSLAAGGPLHEQYFGPGTRLTVT.

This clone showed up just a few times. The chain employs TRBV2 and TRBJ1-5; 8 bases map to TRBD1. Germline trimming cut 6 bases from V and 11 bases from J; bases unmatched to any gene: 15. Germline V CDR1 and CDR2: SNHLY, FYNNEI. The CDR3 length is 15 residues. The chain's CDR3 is CASSLRDRTSAAQHF. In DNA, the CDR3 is TGTGCCAGCAGCCTCCGGGACAGGACCTCGGCGGCCCAGCATTTT.

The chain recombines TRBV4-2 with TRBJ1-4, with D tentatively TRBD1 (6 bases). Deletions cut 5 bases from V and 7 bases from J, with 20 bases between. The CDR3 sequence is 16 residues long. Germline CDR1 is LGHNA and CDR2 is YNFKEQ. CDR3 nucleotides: TGTGCCAGCAGCAGGGGGAGGGGGGGGGAGGTTGAAAAACTGTTTTTT. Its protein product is CASSRGRGGEVEKLFF.

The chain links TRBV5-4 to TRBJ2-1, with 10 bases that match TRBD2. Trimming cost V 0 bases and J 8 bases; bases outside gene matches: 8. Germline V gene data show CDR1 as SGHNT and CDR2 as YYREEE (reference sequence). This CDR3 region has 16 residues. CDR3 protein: CASSLGGAGGKDEQFF. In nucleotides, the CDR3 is TGTGCCAGCAGCTTGGGAGGAGCGGGGGGGAAGGATGAGCAGTTCTTC.

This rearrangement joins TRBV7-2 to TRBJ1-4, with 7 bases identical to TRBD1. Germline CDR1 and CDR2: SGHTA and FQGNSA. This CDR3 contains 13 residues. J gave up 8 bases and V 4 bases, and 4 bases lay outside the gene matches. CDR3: CASSSQGGEKLFF. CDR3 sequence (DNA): TGTGCCAGCAGCTCCCAGGGGGGCGAAAAACTGTTTTTT. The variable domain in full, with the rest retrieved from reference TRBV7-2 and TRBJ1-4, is GAGVSQSPSNKVTEKGKDVELRCDPISGHTALYWYRQSLGQGLEFLIYFQGNSAPDKSGLPSDRFSAERTGGSVSTLTIQRTQQEDSAVYLCASSSQGGEKLFFGSGTQLSVL.

CDR3 loop: CASSIATGNSNQPQHF. DNA of the CDR3: TGTGCCAGTAGTATCGCGACAGGGAATAGCAATCAGCCCCAGCATTTT. J is TRBJ1-5 and V is TRBV19; 7 positions match TRBD1. The trim removed 3 bases at V and 0 bases at J, leaving 5 bases unmatched. Germline V gene sequence: CDR1 LNHDA, CDR2 SQIVND (reference sequence). The CDR3 runs to 16 residues.

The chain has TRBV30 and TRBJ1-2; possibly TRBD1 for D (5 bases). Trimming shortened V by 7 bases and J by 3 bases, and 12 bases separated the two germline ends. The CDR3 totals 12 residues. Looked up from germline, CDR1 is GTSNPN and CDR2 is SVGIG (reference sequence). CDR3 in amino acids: CASAGGDYGYTF. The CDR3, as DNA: TGTGCCTCCGCCGGGGGGGACTATGGCTACACCTTC. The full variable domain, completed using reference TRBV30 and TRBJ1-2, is SQTIHQWPATLVQPVGSPLSLECTVEGTSNPNLYWYRQAAGRGLQLLFYSVGIGQISSEVPQNLSASRPQDRQFILSSKKLLLSDSGFYLCASAGGDYGYTFGSGTRLTVV.

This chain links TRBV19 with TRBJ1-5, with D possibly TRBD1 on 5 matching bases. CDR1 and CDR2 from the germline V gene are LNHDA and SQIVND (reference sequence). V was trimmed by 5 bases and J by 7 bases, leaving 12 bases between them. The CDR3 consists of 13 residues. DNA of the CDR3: TGTGCCAGTAGTCGACAGAGAGAGCAGCCCCAGCATTTT. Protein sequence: CASSRQREQPQHF.

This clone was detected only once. The CDR3 is CAWNRNTEAFF. The CDR3 DNA reads TGTGCCTGGAATAGGAACACTGAAGCTTTCTTT. The rearrangement uses TRBV30 and TRBJ1-1; no clear D gene. Germline loops: CDR1 GTSNPN, CDR2 SVGIG (reference sequence). CDR3 size: 11 residues. Trimming cost V 4 bases and J 1 base, with 4 bases left between them.

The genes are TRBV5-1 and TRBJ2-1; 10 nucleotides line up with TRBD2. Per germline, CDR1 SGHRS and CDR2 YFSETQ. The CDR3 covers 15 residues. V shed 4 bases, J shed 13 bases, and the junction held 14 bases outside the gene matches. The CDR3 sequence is CASSPEGVAGGFQFF. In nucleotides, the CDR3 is TGCGCCAGCAGCCCGGAAGGAGTAGCGGGGGGTTTCCAGTTCTTC. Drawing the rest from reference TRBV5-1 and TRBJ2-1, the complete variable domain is KAGVTQTPRYLIKTRGQQVTLSCSPISGHRSVSWYQQTPGQGLQFLFEYFSETQRNKGNFPGRFSGRQFSNSRSEMNVSTLELGDSALYLCASSPEGVAGGFQFFGPGTRLTVL.

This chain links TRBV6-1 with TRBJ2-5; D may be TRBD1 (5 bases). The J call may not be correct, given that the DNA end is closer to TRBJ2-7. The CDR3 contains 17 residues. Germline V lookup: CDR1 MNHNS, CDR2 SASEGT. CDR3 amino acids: CASSEDHLVGHYYEQYF. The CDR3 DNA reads TGTGCCAGCAGTGAAGACCATCTTGTAGGACACTACTACGAGCAGTACTTC.